The entry that follows covers one T cell receptor (beta chain) sequence. This CDR3 spans 14 amino acids. Looked up from germline, CDR1 is MNHNY and CDR2 is SVGAGI (reference sequence). Trimming removed 5 bases at V and 4 bases at J, with 11 bases between. Data came from immunoSEQ multiplex PCR; TCRdb stores just in-frame clones and leaves some out. Here the sample spans 150,000 to 180,000 clones, about 88% being singletons. The source of the sample is a study of blood T cell repertoires in COVID-19. Study information: The origin of the acute and convalescent COVID-19 samples was the United States, Italy and Spain. The analysed material was cDNA or gDNA that came from T cells, B-cell-depleted T cells, or PBMCs.

The rearrangement uses TRBV6-6 and TRBJ2-2; a weak D match, TRBD2 (5 bases). Sequenced: peripheral blood. The origin of this receptor is an older woman with COVID-19, enrolled during active disease. In nucleotides, the CDR3 is TGTGCCAGCAGTCGGGCGGGTGGCACCGGGGAGCTGTTTTTT. Encoded protein: CASSRAGGTGELFF.